Given below is one T cell receptor beta chain in context. What it recognizes is unknown. The library attached unique molecular identifiers to individual cDNA molecules. TCRdb analysed the RACE reads with MiXCR anew, one entry per CDR3 protein. Seen here are fewer than 55,000 distinct CDR3 sequences, more than 9.5% observed once, and the top ten hold 16%. The record originates from a study of human T cells and chemical hapten exposure. Findings and caveats of the study: Patch test score was positively correlated with the counts of TCRs that had expanded at PT1.

The time point here: patch test 3, about 24 weeks after DPC sensitization. Treatment noted: therapeutic diphenylcyclopropenone sensitization with weekly scalp DPC. Before extraction, the whole blood was not fractionated, and total RNA was taken from it. The receptor was derived from a woman aged 40 to 55 with alopecia areata. Some clones in this sample may be carry-over from other donors' samples. The sample was whole blood, taken in connection with sensitization to the hapten diphenylcyclopropenone (DPC).

The CDR3 region is CASSLGGVNSPLHF. CDR3 DNA sequence: TGTGCCAGCAGTTTGGGGGGCGTCAATTCACCCCTCCACTTT. The rearrangement uses TRBV12-3 or TRBV12-4 and TRBJ1-6, with TRBD1 as a possible D gene (6 bases). Between the trimmed V and J ends, which lost 3 bases and 7 bases, there was a span of 10 bases. This CDR3 is 14 amino acids long.